A single sample is the source of the 7 T cell receptor beta chains below, sequenced in a study of cytomegalovirus exposure and HLA in healthy donors (dated by TCRdb to the late 2010s). Library creation used the immunoSEQ multiplex PCR assay. For the multiplex PCR, a mixture combining 60 forward primers for TCR Vbeta segments and 13 reverse primers for TCR Jbeta segments was used. Entries here come from immuneACCESS through TCRdb and include only in-frame sequences with V and J called. Some clones fail to appear in such tables; in the studies checked, an unresolved V gene covers under half of the shortfall, and the cause of the remainder is unknown. This sample gives tens of thousands of clones in total; roughly 70% of them show up just once. Approximately 23% of the sample is in the top ten clones. Sequences were obtained from PBMCs. The receptors stem from a man aged 50 or older in good health and CMV-seropositive.

V usage is TRBV10-3 and J usage is TRBJ2-7; D remains unclear. The CDR3 is made up of 13 amino acids. V lost 3 bases to trimming and J lost 6 bases, with 12 bases between them. Per the germline V gene, CDR1 is ENHRY and CDR2 is SYGVKD. The CDR3 nucleotides read TGTGCCATCAGTGAAGAGCCCCGCGGCGAGCAGTACTTC. It translates to CAISEEPRGEQYF.

In this sample, this clone turned up once. The V gene is TRBV5-1, the J gene TRBJ2-2, with 7 bases aligning to TRBD1. Germline V gene sequence: CDR1 SGHRS, CDR2 YFSETQ. The CDR3 is 15 residues long. Trimming cost V 2 bases and J 2 bases; bases outside gene matches: 3. The CDR3 spells CASSLPGGNTGELFF. CDR3 sequence (DNA): TGCGCCAGCAGCTTACCAGGGGGTAACACCGGGGAGCTGTTTTTT. The variable domain in full, completed from reference TRBV5-1 and TRBJ2-2, reads KAGVTQTPRYLIKTRGQQVTLSCSPISGHRSVSWYQQTPGQGLQFLFEYFSETQRNKGNFPGRFSGRQFSNSRSEMNVSTLELGDSALYLCASSLPGGNTGELFFGEGSRLTVL.

V gene TRBV19 combines with J gene TRBJ1-5, with 7 bases lining up with TRBD1. Trimming at V came to 6 bases and at J to 6 bases, leaving 17 bases not matched to a gene. Germline-derived CDR1 and CDR2 are LNHDA and SQIVND (reference sequence). This CDR3 has 17 amino acids. As DNA, the CDR3 is TGTGCCAGTAGCTCGAAGGCCGGACAGGCTCGAAGTCAGCCCCAGCATTTT. Protein: CASSSKAGQARSQPQHF.

The gene calls are TRBV30 and TRBJ1-1; weak D call: TRBD1 (5 bases). Germline V lookup: CDR1 GTSNPN, CDR2 SVGIG (reference sequence). V lost 3 bases, J lost 5 bases, and 16 bases lay in between. The CDR3 runs to 14 residues. The CDR3 region has the DNA TGTGCCTGGAGCCATGGGGCGGGGAGGACTGAAGCTTTCTTT. Its protein product is CAWSHGAGRTEAFF.

This chain uses TRBV27 with TRBJ2-5; D not resolved. Trimming left V 6 bases short and J 5 bases short, with 7 bases between. Germline V gene data show CDR1 as MNHEY and CDR2 as SMNVEV (reference sequence). CDR3 length: 11 amino acids. Here the CDR3 reads CASRRRETQYF. In DNA form, the CDR3 reads TGTGCCAGCAGGCGCAGGGAGACCCAGTACTTC.

The chain links TRBV6-5 to TRBJ2-3, with 8 positions matching TRBD2. V trimming: 8 bases; J trimming: 2 bases; junction bases outside the gene matches: 6. The CDR3 is made up of 14 amino acids. Per the germline V gene, CDR1 is MNHEY and CDR2 is SVGAGI. The CDR3 is CASVPSGSTDTQYF. CDR3 nucleotides: TGTGCCAGCGTCCCTAGCGGGTCCACAGATACGCAGTATTTT.

CDR3 sequence: CASSLVPGQGTYGYTF. CDR3 bases: TGTGCCAGCAGCTTGGTCCCGGGACAGGGAACATATGGCTACACCTTC. The chain links TRBV5-4 to TRBJ1-2; 9 nucleotides line up with TRBD1. The CDR3 covers 16 residues. Germline V gene sequence: CDR1 SGHNT, CDR2 YYREEE (reference sequence). V lost 0 bases to trimming and J lost 5 bases; unmatched junction nucleotides: 8. The whole variable domain, filled in from reference TRBV5-4 and TRBJ1-2, reads ETGVTQSPTHLIKTRGQQVTLRCSSQSGHNTVSWYQQALGQGPQFIFQYYREEENGRGNFPPRFSGLQFPNYSSELNVNALELDDSALYLCASSLVPGQGTYGYTFGSGTRLTVV.